The T cell receptor beta chain under discussion was sequenced for a study of type 1 regulatory T cells. Overall study context: T-allo10 is an in vitro-generated, Tr1-enriched CD4 T cell product specific for alloantigen.

This clonotype showed up just a few times. V lost 3 bases and J lost 7; bases outside the gene matches: 5. CDR3 length: 14 amino acids. Via MiXCR, TCRdb re-called the reads, giving one row per CDR3 protein. The table has 80,000 to 100,000 distinct CDR3 sequences, 30% to 35% seen once; the top ten hold 2% to 2.5%. The rearrangement links TRBV12-3 or TRBV12-4 to TRBJ1-4; 7 positions match TRBD1. The TCR was taken from a human donor in good health. The sample was CD4+ T cells, either the whole sample or a sorted fraction (not recorded which). The CDR3 sequence is CASSLTGKGEKLFF. The CDR3, as DNA: TGTGCCAGCAGTTTGACAGGGAAGGGTGAAAAACTGTTTTTT.